The entry below gives a single T cell receptor beta chain sequence along with its context. It differs at one base from a far larger clone, so likely a read error. Each subset's genomic DNA was shared equally among a number of immunoSEQ plates. Each PCR replicate run on unsorted PBMC took in about 0.3 ug DNA, about 30,000 T cell genomes. Clones were read by immunoSEQ multiplex PCR, and TCRdb kept only the in-frame ones, dropping some. Among some 490,000 clones listed, roughly 80% were seen once. The CDR3 contains 11 residues. CDR1 and CDR2 from the germline V gene are SNHLY and FYNNEI. Donors comprised only Caucasian adults living in Nashville, Tennessee. Without sorting, samples used 85 million to 95 million PBMCs for genomic DNA. The data originate from a study of shared clonotypes between healthy human individuals.

Sequences were obtained from PBMCs. The J gene is TRBJ2-1, the V gene TRBV2, with 7 bases identical to TRBD2. This TCR was sampled from a woman aged 40 to 50 in good health. Some clones in this sample may be carry-over from other donors' samples. Here the CDR3 DNA reads TGTGCCAGCAGGGCCCTAGCGGACAAGCTCTTC. As protein: CASRALADKLF.